These 20 T cell receptor beta chains were all obtained from the same sample, sequenced in a study of CD8+ T cells in alopecia areata. After isolation, RNA underwent reverse transcription to generate cDNA as the sequencing template. Some clones are missing from TCRdb's copy, which holds only in-frame ones; the method was immunoSEQ multiplex PCR. The table records 80,000 to 100,000 clones, 35% to 45% of them present only once. Sequencing input: CD4+ T cells sorted from blood. Receptors were obtained from a human donor with alopecia areata.

The rearrangement uses TRBV20-1 and TRBJ2-7, with D perhaps matching TRBD1 (6 bases). V was trimmed by 4 bases and J by 5 bases, leaving 9 bases between them. Germline CDR1 and CDR2: DFQATT and SNEGSKA (reference sequence). This CDR3 contains 11 residues. CDR3 amino acids: CSANRVHEQYF. The CDR3 DNA sequence: TGCAGTGCTAACAGGGTCCACGAGCAGTACTTC.

The V call is TRBV5-4, the J call TRBJ1-1, with 7 bases identical to TRBD1. Germline loops: CDR1 SGHNT, CDR2 YYREEE (reference sequence). The CDR3 runs to 12 residues. With 2 bases clipped from V and 7 bases from J, the junction kept 2 bases outside the gene matches. For the CDR3, the DNA is TGTGCCAGCAGCTTTAACAGGGGTGAAGCTTTCTTT. Amino acid sequence: CASSFNRGEAFF.

The chain uses TRBV11-3 and TRBJ2-2; D is unclear. Germline loops: CDR1 SGHNT, CDR2 YENEEA. V was shortened by 1 base and J by 4 bases, with 16 bases between the two germline ends. CDR3 length: 17 residues. CDR3 coding DNA: TGTGCCAGCAGCTTAGCGCTGTCTGACTGGGCCACCGGGGAGCTGTTTTTT. Translated: CASSLALSDWATGELFF.

This chain connects TRBV27 to TRBJ2-7; 12 nucleotides align to TRBD2. Germline CDR1 MNHEY, CDR2 SMNVEV (reference sequence). This CDR3 comprises 17 residues. Germline trimming cut 5 bases from V and 2 bases from J; bases unmatched to any gene: 10. CDR3 loop: CASSPSPRTSGTYEQYF. The CDR3 nucleotides are TGTGCCAGCAGTCCTTCCCCCCGGACTAGCGGGACCTACGAGCAGTACTTC.

The rearrangement uses TRBV29-1 and TRBJ2-5; a weak D match, TRBD1 (6 bases). This CDR3 is 14 amino acids long. The V and J ends lost 4 bases and 3 bases respectively, with 15 bases between them. Germline V CDR1 and CDR2: SQVTM, ANQGSEA. CDR3 bases: TGCAGCGTTGCGCGTAGGGGGTGGGAAGAGACCCAGTACTTC. The encoded protein is CSVARRGWEETQYF.

The rearrangement uses TRBV2 and TRBJ2-1, with D uncertain. This CDR3 region has 12 residues. The V gene lost 6 bases and the J gene lost 7 bases, with 10 bases spanning the gap. From germline, CDR1 is SNHLY and CDR2 FYNNEI. In nucleotides, the CDR3 is TGTGCCAGCAGAACGGACGGTAATGAGCAGTTCTTC. Translating it yields CASRTDGNEQFF.

This clone was detected only a few times. This chain links TRBV7-2 with TRBJ2-7, with D possibly matching TRBD1 (5 bases). There are 14 residues in the CDR3. V shed 5 bases and J shed 3 bases, with 14 bases lying between them. Per the germline V gene, CDR1 is SGHTA and CDR2 is FQGNSA. CDR3 sequence (DNA): TGTGCCAGCAGCGTAGTACGAGACAGCTACGAGCAGTACTTC. Its translation: CASSVVRDSYEQYF. Complete variable domain (other parts from reference TRBV7-2 and TRBJ2-7): GAGVSQSPSNKVTEKGKDVELRCDPISGHTALYWYRQSLGQGLEFLIYFQGNSAPDKSGLPSDRFSAERTGGSVSTLTIQRTQQEDSAVYLCASSVVRDSYEQYFGPGTRLTVT.

The CDR3 region is CSVVNRDSPLGEQYF. CDR3 in DNA: TGCAGCGTGGTAAACCGGGACTCGCCCTTGGGCGAGCAGTACTTC. The V and J genes are TRBV29-1 and TRBJ2-7; possible D gene TRBD2, 6 bases. Trimming left V 6 bases short and J 6 bases short, with 24 bases between. This CDR3 is 15 amino acids long. CDR1 is SQVTM and CDR2 is ANQGSEA in the germline V gene.

CDR3 nucleotides: TGCGCCAGCAGCCAGCCGACGGGATCCTACGAGCAGTACTTC. This sequence encodes CASSQPTGSYEQYF. V usage is TRBV4-1 and J usage is TRBJ2-7; D might be TRBD2 (5 bases). The V end lost 3 bases, the J end lost 1 base, and 10 bases lay between the germline ends. Germline V lookup: CDR1 MGHRA, CDR2 YSYEKL. The CDR3 is made up of 14 amino acids.

In this sample, this clone turned up a few times. V and J are TRBV30 and TRBJ1-2, with D maybe TRBD1 (5 bases). V was shortened by 1 base and J by 6 bases, with 18 bases between the two germline ends. CDR1 is GTSNPN and CDR2 is SVGIG in the germline V gene (reference sequence). The CDR3 has 15 residues. CDR3: CAWSENNRRANGYTF. In nucleotides, the CDR3 is TGTGCCTGGAGTGAAAATAACAGGAGGGCGAATGGCTACACCTTC.

This clone was seen a handful of times. CDR3 DNA sequence: TGTGCCAGCAGTCTCAACCAGGGGCGAGAGGCTTTCTTT. Its protein is CASSLNQGREAFF. This rearrangement joins TRBV28 to TRBJ1-1, with D perhaps matching TRBD1 (6 bases). The ends were cut back, 5 bases at V and 11 bases at J, with 18 bases in the middle. Per the germline V gene, CDR1 is MDHEN and CDR2 is SYDVKM. CDR3 length equals 13 residues.

V usage is TRBV7-2 and J usage is TRBJ2-5; D gene unclear. Per the germline V gene, CDR1 is SGHTA and CDR2 is FQGNSA. The ends were cut back, 6 bases at V and 5 bases at J, with 13 bases in the middle. This CDR3 has 13 amino acids. This CDR3 reads CASRPPRVETQYF. CDR3 DNA sequence: TGTGCCAGCAGACCTCCACGAGTGGAGACCCAGTACTTC.

The chain combines TRBV5-1 with TRBJ2-1; D gene ambiguous. The CDR3 is made up of 15 amino acids. Per germline, CDR1 SGHRS and CDR2 YFSETQ. Deletions cut 2 bases from V and 8 bases from J, with 17 bases between. CDR3 nucleotide sequence: TGCGCCAGCAGCTTACGGTCCTACGGGCCCGATGAGCAGTTCTTC. Its protein is CASSLRSYGPDEQFF.

This clone was picked up a small number of times. The V call is TRBV20-1, the J call TRBJ2-7; possible D gene TRBD1, 5 bases. With 7 bases removed from V and 1 base from J, the gap between germline ends came to 8 bases. CDR3 length: 11 amino acids. Germline V CDR1 and CDR2: DFQATT, SNEGSKA (reference sequence). CDR3: CSGQGSYEQYF. CDR3 coding DNA: TGCAGTGGTCAGGGTTCCTACGAGCAGTACTTC.

This sequence joins TRBV27 and TRBJ1-1, with TRBD1 matching over 7 bases. CDR1 is MNHEY and CDR2 is SMNVEV in the germline V gene (reference sequence). V shed 5 bases and J 8 bases; nucleotides not matched to a gene: 11. CDR3 length: 14 amino acids. The CDR3 loop reads CASSKGQTYREAFF. CDR3 bases: TGTGCCAGCAGTAAGGGACAGACCTACCGCGAAGCTTTCTTT.

This clone was detected a few times. The gene calls are TRBV5-1 and TRBJ2-6; D is undetermined. This CDR3 is 14 amino acids long. Germline values: CDR1 SGHRS, CDR2 YFSETQ. The germline V and J ends were trimmed by 0 bases and 4 bases, with 5 bases remaining between them. The CDR3 DNA is TGCGCCAGCAGCTTGGTCGGAGGGGCCAACGTCCTGACTTTC. Translating gives CASSLVGGANVLTF.

The chain joins TRBV9 to TRBJ2-1, with 9 bases fitting TRBD1. Looked up from germline, CDR1 is SGDLS and CDR2 is YYNGEE. The CDR3 contains 15 residues. V gave up 4 bases and J gave up 8 bases; unmatched junction bases: 10. The DNA for the CDR3 is TGTGCCAGCAGCACCGGGACAGGGCCCATTCATGAGCAGTTCTTC. Translating gives CASSTGTGPIHEQFF.

The rearrangement links TRBV5-4 to TRBJ1-3, with D possibly matching TRBD1 (5 bases). Germline V gene sequence: CDR1 SGHNT, CDR2 YYREEE (reference sequence). The CDR3 totals 16 residues. Deletions cut 3 bases from V and 0 bases from J, with 13 bases between. CDR3 sequence reads: CASSSAGVGSGNTIYF. CDR3 nucleotides: TGTGCCAGCAGCTCGGCGGGGGTAGGCTCTGGAAACACCATATATTTT.

This clone was picked up a small number of times. The J gene is TRBJ2-5, the V gene TRBV6-5, with D hard to call. The germline V gene encodes CDR1 MNHEY and CDR2 SVGAGI. CDR3 length: 15 amino acids. V was cut by 5 bases and J by 9 bases, with 22 bases left in between. The CDR3 coding sequence is TGTGCCAGCAGTATCGGCCCGCCGCCCAGGACGGCCCAGTACTTC. Its translation: CASSIGPPPRTAQYF.

This clone was detected only a few times. This chain uses TRBV30 with TRBJ2-5, with 9 bases matching TRBD2. The germline V gene encodes CDR1 GTSNPN and CDR2 SVGIG (reference sequence). The V and J ends lost 3 bases and 1 base, in that order; junction bases with no gene match: 6. The CDR3 spans 15 residues. As DNA, the CDR3 is TGTGCCTGGAGAGCAGCGGGGGGACTCCAAGAGACCCAGTACTTC. This encodes CAWRAAGGLQETQYF.